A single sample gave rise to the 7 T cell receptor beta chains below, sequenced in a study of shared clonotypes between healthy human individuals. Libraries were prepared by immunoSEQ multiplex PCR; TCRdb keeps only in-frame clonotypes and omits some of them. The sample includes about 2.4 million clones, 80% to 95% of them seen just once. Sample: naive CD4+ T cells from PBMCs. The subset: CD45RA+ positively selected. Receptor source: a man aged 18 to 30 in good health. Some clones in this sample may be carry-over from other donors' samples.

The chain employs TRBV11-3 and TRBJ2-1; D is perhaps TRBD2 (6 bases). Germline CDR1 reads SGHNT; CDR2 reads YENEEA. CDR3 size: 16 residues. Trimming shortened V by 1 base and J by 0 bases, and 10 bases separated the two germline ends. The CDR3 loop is CASSLAGAGSYNEQFF. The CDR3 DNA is TGTGCCAGCAGCTTAGCGGGAGCTGGCTCCTACAATGAGCAGTTCTTC.

CDR3 bases: TGTGCCAGCAGGATCGGGGGGGGATTAGGAGAGACCCAGTACTTC. This translates into CASRIGGGLGETQYF. The chain couples TRBV6-5 to TRBJ2-5; the match to TRBD2 covers 8 bases. The CDR3 sequence is 15 residues long. Trimming at V came to 6 bases and at J to 4 bases, leaving 10 bases not matched to a gene. Germline CDR1 MNHEY, CDR2 SVGAGI.

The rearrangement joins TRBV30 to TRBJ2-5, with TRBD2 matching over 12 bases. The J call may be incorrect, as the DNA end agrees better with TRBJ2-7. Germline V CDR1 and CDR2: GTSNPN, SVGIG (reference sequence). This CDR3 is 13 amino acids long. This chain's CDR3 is CAWNILAGGEQYF. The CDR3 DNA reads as TGTGCCTGGAACATACTAGCGGGAGGCGAGCAGTACTTC.

Here the CDR3 reads CATSRGDGDQPQHF. CDR3 bases: TGTGCCACCAGCAGAGGGGACGGGGATCAGCCCCAGCATTTT. The rearrangement links TRBV15 to TRBJ1-5, with D possibly being TRBD1 (5 bases). Trimming took off 1 base at V and 5 bases at J, with 9 bases between the two ends. The CDR3 sequence is 14 residues long. Germline V CDR1 and CDR2: LNHNV, YYDKDF (reference sequence).

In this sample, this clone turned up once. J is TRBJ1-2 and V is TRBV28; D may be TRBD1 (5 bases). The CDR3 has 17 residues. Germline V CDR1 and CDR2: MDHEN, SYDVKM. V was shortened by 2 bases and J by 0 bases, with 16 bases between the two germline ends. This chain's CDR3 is CASSLPPGRGTNYGYTF. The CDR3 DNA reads TGTGCCAGCAGTTTACCTCCGGGGCGGGGGACTAACTATGGCTACACCTTC.

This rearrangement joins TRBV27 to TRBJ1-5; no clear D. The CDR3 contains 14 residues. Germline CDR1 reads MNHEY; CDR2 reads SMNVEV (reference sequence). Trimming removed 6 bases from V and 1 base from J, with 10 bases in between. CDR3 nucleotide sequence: TGTGCCAGCAGCCCTCGGATAAGCAATCAGCCCCAGCATTTT. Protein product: CASSPRISNQPQHF.

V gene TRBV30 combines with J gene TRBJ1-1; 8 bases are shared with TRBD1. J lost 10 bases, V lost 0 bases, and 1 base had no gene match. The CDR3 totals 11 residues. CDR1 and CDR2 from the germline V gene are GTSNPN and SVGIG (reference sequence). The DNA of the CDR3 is TGTGCCTGGAGTGTACAGGGGGGAGCTTTCTTT. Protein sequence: CAWSVQGGAFF. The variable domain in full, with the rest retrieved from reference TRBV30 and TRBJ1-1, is SQTIHQWPATLVQPVGSPLSLECTVEGTSNPNLYWYRQAAGRGLQLLFYSVGIGQISSEVPQNLSASRPQDRQFILSSKKLLLSDSGFYLCAWSVQGGAFFGQGTRLTVV.